This T cell receptor beta chain was found in a study of T cells in Graves' hyperthyroidism and ophthalmopathy. Unmatched junction bases numbered 12, after V lost 5 bases and J lost 4 bases. Per the germline V gene, CDR1 is DFQATT and CDR2 is SNEGSKA (reference sequence). The length of the CDR3 is 15 residues. Amplification yielded TCR beta CDR3 regions, with RNA transcripts as the source. The HTBI primer set was used in a first-round RT-PCR of the TCR CDR3. TCRdb independently ran MiXCR on the multiplex PCR reads; one entry per CDR3 protein. The table has about 610,000 distinct CDR3 sequences, about 14% seen once. Notes on this clonotype: What it binds is not known.

The study's findings and limits: Through a model of 13 V-J features, ophthalmopathy was separated from stable hyperthyroidism.

This chain connects TRBV20-1 to TRBJ1-1, with 8 positions matching TRBD1. Specimen: blood. This sequence originates from a woman in her thirties or forties with Graves' ophthalmopathy. The CDR3 is CSAPQSDRATTEAFF. In nucleotides, the CDR3 is TGCAGTGCTCCCCAATCGGACAGGGCCACCACTGAAGCTTTCTTT.